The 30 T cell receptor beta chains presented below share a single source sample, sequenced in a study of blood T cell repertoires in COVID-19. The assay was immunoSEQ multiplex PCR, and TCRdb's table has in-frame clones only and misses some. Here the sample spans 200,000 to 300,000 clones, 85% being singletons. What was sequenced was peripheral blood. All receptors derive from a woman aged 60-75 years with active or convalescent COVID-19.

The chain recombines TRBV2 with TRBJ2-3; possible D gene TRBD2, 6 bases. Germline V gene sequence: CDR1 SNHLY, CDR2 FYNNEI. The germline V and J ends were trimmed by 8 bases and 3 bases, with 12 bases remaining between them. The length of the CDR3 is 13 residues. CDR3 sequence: CASSRDGTDTQYF. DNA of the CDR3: TGTGCCAGCTCGCGGGATGGAACAGATACGCAGTATTTT.

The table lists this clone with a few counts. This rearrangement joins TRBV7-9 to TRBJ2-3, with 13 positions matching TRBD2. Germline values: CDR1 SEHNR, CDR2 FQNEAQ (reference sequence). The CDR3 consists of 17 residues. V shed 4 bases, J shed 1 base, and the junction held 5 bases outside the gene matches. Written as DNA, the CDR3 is TGTGCCAGCAGCTCGCGACTAGCGGGGGGTGGCACAGATACGCAGTATTTT. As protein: CASSSRLAGGGTDTQYF.

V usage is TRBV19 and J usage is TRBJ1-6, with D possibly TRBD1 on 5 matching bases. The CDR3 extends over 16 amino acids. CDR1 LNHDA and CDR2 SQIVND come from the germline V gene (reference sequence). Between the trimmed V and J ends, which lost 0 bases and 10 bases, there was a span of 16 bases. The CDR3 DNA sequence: TGTGCCAGTAGTATAGATCTTACAGCAAGGGGCTCACCCCTCCACTTT. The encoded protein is CASSIDLTARGSPLHF.

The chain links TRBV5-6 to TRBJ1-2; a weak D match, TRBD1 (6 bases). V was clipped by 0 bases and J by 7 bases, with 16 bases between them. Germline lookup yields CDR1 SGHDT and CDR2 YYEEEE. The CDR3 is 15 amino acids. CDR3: CASSLAGRTVAGYTF. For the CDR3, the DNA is TGTGCCAGCAGCTTGGCAGGGCGGACAGTCGCTGGCTACACCTTC.

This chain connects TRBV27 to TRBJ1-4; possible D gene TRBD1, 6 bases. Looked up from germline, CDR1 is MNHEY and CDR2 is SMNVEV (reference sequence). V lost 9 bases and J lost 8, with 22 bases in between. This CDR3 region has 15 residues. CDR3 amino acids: CARVTLPGAGEKLFF. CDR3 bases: TGTGCCAGGGTTACATTACCAGGGGCTGGAGAAAAACTGTTTTTT.

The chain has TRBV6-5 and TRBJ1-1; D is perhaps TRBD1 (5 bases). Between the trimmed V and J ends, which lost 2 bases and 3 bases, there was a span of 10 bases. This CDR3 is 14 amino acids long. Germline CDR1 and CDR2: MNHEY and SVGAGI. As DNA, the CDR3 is TGTGCCAGCAGTTACAGGGGCGCCGACACTGAAGCTTTCTTT. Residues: CASSYRGADTEAFF.

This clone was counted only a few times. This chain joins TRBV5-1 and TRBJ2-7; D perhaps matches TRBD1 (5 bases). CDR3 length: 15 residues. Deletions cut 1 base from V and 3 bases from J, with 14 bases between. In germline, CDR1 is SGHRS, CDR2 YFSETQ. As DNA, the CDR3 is TGCGCCAGCAGCTTGAATCCCGGACAAATCTACGAGCAGTACTTC. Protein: CASSLNPGQIYEQYF.

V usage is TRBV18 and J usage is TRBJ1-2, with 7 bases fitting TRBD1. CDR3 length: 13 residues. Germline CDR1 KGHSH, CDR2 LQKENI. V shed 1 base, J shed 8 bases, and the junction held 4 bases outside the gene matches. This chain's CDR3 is CASSPQGALGYTF. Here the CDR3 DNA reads TGTGCCAGCTCACCACAGGGGGCTCTGGGCTACACCTTC. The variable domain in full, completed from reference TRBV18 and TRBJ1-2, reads NAGVMQNPRHLVRRRGQEARLRCSPMKGHSHVYWYRQLPEEGLKFMVYLQKENIIDESGMPKERFSAEFPKEGPSILRIQQVVRGDSAAYFCASSPQGALGYTFGSGTRLTVV.

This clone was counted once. This CDR3 reads CASTRQGGLSGANVLTF. Here the CDR3 DNA reads TGTGCCAGTACCCGACAGGGGGGTCTCTCTGGGGCCAACGTCCTGACTTTC. The rearrangement uses TRBV19 and TRBJ2-6; TRBD1 matches at 9 bases. Germline assignment: CDR1 LNHDA and CDR2 SQIVND (reference sequence). Losses at the gene ends were 7 bases for V and 0 bases for J; bases not matched to a gene: 7. The CDR3 covers 17 residues.

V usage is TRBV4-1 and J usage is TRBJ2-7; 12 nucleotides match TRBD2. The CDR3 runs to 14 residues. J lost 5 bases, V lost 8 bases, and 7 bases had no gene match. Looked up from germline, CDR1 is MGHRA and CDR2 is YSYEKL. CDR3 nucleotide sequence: TGCGCCAGCTCCCGGACTAGCGGGATTGACGAGCAGTACTTC. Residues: CASSRTSGIDEQYF.

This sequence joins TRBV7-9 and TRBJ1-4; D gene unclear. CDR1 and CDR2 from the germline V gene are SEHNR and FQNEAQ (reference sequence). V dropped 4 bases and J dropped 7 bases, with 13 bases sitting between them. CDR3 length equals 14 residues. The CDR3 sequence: CASSSDTYGEKLFF. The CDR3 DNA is TGTGCCAGCAGCTCCGACACTTACGGTGAAAAACTGTTTTTT.

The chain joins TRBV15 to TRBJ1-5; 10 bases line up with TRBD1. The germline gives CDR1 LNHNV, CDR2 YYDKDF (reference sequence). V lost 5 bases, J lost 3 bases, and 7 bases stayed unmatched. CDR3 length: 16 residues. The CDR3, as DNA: TGTGCCACCAGCTCGGGACAGGGGCTACTCAATCAGCCCCAGCATTTT. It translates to CATSSGQGLLNQPQHF.

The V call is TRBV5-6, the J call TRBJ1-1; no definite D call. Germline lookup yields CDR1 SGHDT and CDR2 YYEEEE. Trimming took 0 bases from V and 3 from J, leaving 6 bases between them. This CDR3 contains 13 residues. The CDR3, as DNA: TGTGCCAGCAGCTTGGGCAGATACACTGAAGCTTTCTTT. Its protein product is CASSLGRYTEAFF.

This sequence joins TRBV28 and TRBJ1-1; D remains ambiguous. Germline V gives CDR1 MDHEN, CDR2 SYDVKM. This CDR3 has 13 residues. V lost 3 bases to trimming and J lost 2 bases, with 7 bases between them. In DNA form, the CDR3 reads TGTGCCAGCAGTTTCTCGGTTAACACTGAAGCTTTCTTT. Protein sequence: CASSFSVNTEAFF.

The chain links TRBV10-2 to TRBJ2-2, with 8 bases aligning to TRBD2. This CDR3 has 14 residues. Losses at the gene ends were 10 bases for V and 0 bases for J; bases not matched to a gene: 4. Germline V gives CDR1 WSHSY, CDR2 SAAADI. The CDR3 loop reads CATGGDANTGELFF. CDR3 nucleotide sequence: TGCGCCACCGGGGGGGACGCGAACACCGGGGAGCTGTTTTTT.

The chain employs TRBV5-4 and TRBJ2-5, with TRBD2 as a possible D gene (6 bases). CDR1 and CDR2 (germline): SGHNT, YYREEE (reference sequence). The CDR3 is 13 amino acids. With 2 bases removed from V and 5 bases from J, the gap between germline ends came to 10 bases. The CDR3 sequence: CASSFPGRETQYF. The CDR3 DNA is TGTGCCAGCAGCTTTCCGGGGAGGGAGACCCAGTACTTC.

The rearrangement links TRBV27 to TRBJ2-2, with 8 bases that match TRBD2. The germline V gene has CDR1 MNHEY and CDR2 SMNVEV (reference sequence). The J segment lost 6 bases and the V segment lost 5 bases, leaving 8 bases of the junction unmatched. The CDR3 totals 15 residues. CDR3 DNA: TGTGCCAGCAGTAAAGCGTCGGGAGGGGCCGGGGAGCTGTTTTTT. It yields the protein CASSKASGGAGELFF.

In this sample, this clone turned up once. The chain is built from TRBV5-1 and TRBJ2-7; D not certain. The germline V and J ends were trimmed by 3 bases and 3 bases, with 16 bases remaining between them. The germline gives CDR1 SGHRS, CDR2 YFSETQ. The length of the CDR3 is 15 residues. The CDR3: CASSSTALGIYEQYV. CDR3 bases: TGCGCCAGCAGCTCAACCGCTCTGGGCATCTACGAGCAGTACGTC.

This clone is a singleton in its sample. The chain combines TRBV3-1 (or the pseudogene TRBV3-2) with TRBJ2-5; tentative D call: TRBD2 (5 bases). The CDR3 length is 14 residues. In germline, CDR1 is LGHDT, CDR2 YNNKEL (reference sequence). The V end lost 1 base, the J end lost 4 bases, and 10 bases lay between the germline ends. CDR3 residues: CASSQVGSGETQYF. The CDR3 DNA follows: TGTGCCAGCAGCCAAGTAGGGAGCGGAGAGACCCAGTACTTC.

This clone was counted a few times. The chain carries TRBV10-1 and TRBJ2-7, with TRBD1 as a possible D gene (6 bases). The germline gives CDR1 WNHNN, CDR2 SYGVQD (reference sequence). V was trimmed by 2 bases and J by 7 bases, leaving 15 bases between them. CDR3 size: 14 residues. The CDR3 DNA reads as TGCGCCAGCAGTGAGCTCAGGGGCGTTGGAGAGCAGTACTTC. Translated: CASSELRGVGEQYF.

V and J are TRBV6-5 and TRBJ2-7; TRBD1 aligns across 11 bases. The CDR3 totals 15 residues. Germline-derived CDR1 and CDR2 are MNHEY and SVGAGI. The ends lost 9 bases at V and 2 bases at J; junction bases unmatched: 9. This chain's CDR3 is CARLRTGGSPYEQYV. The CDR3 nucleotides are TGTGCCAGACTCCGGACAGGGGGCTCCCCCTACGAGCAGTACGTC.

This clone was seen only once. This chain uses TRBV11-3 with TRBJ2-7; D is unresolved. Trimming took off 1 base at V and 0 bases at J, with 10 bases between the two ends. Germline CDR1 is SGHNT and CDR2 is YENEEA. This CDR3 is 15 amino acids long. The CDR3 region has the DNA TGTGCCAGCAGCTTAGCCACACCCAGCTCCTACGAGCAGTACTTC. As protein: CASSLATPSSYEQYF.

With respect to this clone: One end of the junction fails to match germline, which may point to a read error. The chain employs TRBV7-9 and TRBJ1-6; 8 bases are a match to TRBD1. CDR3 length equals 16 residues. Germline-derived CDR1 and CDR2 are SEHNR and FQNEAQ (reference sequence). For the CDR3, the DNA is TGTGCCAGCGGCTTTCCTACAGGGGGGGCTAATTCACCCCTCCACTTT. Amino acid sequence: CASGFPTGGANSPLHF.

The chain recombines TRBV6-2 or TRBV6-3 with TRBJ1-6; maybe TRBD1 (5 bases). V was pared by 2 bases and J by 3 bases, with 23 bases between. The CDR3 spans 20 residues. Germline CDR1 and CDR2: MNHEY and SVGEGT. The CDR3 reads CASSYGMRRTGVSYNSPLHF. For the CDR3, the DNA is TGTGCCAGCAGTTACGGGATGAGAAGAACAGGAGTTAGCTATAATTCACCCCTCCACTTT.

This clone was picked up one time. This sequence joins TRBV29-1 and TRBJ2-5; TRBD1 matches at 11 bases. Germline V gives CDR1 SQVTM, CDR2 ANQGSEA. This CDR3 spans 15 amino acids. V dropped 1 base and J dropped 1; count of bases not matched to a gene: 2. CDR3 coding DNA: TGCAGCGTTGAAGCGGACAGGGGGCCCCAAGAGACCCAGTACTTC. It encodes CSVEADRGPQETQYF.

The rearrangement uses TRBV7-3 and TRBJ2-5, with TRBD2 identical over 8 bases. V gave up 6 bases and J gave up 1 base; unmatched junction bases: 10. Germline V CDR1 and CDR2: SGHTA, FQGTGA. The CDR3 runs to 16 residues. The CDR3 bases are TGTGCCAGCAGTCCCGGACTAGCCGGATTCCAAGAGACCCAGTACTTC. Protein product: CASSPGLAGFQETQYF.

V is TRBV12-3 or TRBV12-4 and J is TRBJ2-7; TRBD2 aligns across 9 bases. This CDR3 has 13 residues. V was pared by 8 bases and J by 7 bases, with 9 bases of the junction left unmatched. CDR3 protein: CASGWTSAPEQYF. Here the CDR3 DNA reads TGTGCCAGCGGGTGGACTAGCGCCCCTGAGCAGTACTTC.

CDR3 residues: CASSFNRGETGLTNGDNEQFF. For the CDR3, the DNA is TGTGCCAGTAGTTTTAACAGGGGGGAGACGGGACTTACAAATGGGGACAATGAGCAGTTCTTC. The V and J genes are TRBV19 and TRBJ2-1; 8 bases line up with TRBD1. In germline, CDR1 is LNHDA, CDR2 SQIVND (reference sequence). This CDR3 is built from 21 residues. The ends lost 5 bases at V and 5 bases at J; junction bases unmatched: 26.

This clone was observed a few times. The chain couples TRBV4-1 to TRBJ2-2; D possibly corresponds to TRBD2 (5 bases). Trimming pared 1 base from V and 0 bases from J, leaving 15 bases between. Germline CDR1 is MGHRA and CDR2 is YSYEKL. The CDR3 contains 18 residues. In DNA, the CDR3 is TGCGCCAGCAGCCAAGCTGTTGTGTCGGGGACGAACACCGGGGAGCTGTTTTTT. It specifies CASSQAVVSGTNTGELFF.

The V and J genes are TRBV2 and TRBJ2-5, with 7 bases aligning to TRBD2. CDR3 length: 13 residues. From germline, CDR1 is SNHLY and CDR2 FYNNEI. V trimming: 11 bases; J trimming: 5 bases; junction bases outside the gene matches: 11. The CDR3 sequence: CAASGGRVETQYF. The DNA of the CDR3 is TGTGCCGCTTCGGGAGGCAGGGTCGAGACCCAGTACTTC.